The clone carrying this T cell receptor (beta chain) was detected only a few times. Its specificity is not known. The V end was cut by 3 bases, the J end by 7 bases, with 7 bases between. This CDR3 spans 12 amino acids. The germline gives CDR1 SGHRS, CDR2 YFSETQ. The data originate from a study of T-cell memory formation after mild COVID-19. General study points: Researchers found some responding clones in pre-infection memory, a sign that cross-reactive memory joined. Day 37-peaking second-wave clones had unconfirmed SARS-CoV-2 specificity. The study found contracting CD4+ clones mainly in CM and EM and contracting CD8+ clones in EMRA.

A single record per CDR3 protein comes from TCRdb applying MiXCR to the 5' RACE reads. The sample contains 350,000 to 400,000 distinct CDR3 sequences, roughly 14% of which appear only once. The clonotype originates from a man younger than 35 who had mild COVID-19 (a few samples of this study predate the infection). Cell type and time point are not known. What was sequenced was PBMCs or a T cell subset sorted from them (not recorded which). The chain is built from TRBV5-1 and TRBJ2-2; perhaps TRBD1 as D (5 bases). The CDR3 DNA reads as TGCGCCAGCAGCTCTCAGGGCGGGGAGCTGTTTTTT. Its protein product is CASSSQGGELFF.